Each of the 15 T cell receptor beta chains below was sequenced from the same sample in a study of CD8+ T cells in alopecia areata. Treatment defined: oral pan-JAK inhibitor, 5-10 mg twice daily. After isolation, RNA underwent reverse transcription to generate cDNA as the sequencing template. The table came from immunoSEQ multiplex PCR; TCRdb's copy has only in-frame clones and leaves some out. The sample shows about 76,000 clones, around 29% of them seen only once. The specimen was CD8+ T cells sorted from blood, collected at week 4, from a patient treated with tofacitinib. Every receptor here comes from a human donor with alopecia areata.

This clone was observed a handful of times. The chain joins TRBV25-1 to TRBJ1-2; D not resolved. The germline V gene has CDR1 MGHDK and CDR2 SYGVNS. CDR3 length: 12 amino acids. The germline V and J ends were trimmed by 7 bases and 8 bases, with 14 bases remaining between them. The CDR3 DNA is TGTGCCAGCACCACGCTCGAAACGGGCTACACCTTC. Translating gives CASTTLETGYTF.

The CDR3 DNA sequence: TGTGCCAGCAAACCGGGACAGGGGGGGTTTGAGCAGTACTTC. As protein: CASKPGQGGFEQYF. V is TRBV27 and J is TRBJ2-7; TRBD1 aligns across 11 bases. CDR3 size: 14 residues. Trimming cost V 7 bases and J 7 bases; bases outside gene matches: 9. Looked up from germline, CDR1 is MNHEY and CDR2 is SMNVEV (reference sequence).

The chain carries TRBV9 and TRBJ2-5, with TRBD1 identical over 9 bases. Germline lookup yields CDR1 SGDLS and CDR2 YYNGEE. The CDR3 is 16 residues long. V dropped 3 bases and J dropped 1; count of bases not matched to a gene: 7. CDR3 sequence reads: CASSDGDRVSQETQYF. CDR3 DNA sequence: TGTGCCAGCAGCGACGGGGACAGGGTGAGCCAAGAGACCCAGTACTTC.

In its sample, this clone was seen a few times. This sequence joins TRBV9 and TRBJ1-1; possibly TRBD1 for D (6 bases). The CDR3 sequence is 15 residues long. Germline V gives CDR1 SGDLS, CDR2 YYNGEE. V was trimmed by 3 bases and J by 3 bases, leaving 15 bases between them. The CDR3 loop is CASSAGHPSYTEAFF. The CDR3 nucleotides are TGTGCCAGCAGCGCGGGACACCCATCGTACACTGAAGCTTTCTTT.

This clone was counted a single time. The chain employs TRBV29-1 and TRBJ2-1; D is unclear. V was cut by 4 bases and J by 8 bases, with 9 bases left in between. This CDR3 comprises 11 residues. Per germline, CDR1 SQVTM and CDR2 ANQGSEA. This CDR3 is CSVVVRHEQFF. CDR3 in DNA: TGCAGCGTTGTGGTCCGCCATGAGCAGTTCTTC.

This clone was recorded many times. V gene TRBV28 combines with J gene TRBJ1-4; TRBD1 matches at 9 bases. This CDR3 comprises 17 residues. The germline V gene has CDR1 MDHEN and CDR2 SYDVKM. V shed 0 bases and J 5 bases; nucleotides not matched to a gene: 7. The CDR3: CASSLWTAGTGNEKLFF. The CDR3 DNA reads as TGTGCCAGCAGTTTATGGACCGCCGGGACAGGGAATGAAAAACTGTTTTTT.

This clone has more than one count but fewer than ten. The CDR3 DNA reads TGTGCCAGCGGCCCGACAGTGAACACCGGGGAGCTGTTTTTT. As protein: CASGPTVNTGELFF. This chain uses TRBV7-2 with TRBJ2-2; maybe TRBD1 (5 bases). In germline, CDR1 is SGHTA, CDR2 FQGNSA. The CDR3 has 14 amino acids. Trimming cost V 8 bases and J 1 base, with 11 bases left between them.

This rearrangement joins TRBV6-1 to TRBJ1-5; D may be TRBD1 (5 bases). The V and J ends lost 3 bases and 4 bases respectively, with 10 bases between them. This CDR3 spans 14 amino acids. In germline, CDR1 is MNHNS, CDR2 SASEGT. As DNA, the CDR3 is TGTGCCAGCAGTGATGGGGACGGTAATCAGCCCCAGCATTTT. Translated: CASSDGDGNQPQHF.

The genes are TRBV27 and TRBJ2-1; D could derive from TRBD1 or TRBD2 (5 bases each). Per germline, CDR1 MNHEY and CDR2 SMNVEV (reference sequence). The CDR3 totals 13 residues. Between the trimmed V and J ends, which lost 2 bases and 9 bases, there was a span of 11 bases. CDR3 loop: CASSLGARGEQFF. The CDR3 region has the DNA TGTGCCAGCAGTTTAGGGGCTCGGGGTGAGCAGTTCTTC.

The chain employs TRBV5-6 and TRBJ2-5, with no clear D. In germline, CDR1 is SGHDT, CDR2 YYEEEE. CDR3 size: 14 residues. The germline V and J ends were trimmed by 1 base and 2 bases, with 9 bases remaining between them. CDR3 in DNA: TGTGCCAGCAGCTTGATAGGTGAACAAGAGACCCAGTACTTC. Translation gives CASSLIGEQETQYF.

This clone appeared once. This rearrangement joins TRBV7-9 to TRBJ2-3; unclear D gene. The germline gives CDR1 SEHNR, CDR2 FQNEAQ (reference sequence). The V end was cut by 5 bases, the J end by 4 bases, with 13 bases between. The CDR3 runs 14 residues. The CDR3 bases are TGTGCCAGCAGCCCCCGGACCGCTCCAGATACGCAGTATTTT. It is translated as CASSPRTAPDTQYF.

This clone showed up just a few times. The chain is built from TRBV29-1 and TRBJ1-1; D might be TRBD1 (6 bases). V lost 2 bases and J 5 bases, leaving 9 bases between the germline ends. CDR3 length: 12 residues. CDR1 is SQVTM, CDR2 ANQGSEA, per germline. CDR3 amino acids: CSVETGLTEAFF. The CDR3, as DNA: TGCAGCGTTGAAACAGGGCTGACTGAAGCTTTCTTT.

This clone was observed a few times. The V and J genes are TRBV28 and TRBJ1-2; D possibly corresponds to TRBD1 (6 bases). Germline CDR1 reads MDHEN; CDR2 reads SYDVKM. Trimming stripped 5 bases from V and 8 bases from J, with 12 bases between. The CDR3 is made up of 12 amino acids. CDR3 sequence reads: CASSPGGFGYTF. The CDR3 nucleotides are TGTGCCAGCAGTCCCGGGGGCTTCGGCTACACCTTC.

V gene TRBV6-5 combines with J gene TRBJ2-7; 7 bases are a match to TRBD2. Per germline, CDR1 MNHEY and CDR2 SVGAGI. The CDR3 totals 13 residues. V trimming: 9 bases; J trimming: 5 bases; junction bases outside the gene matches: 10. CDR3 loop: CARSGAGDDEQYF. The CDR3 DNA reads TGTGCCAGGTCCGGGGCGGGAGACGACGAGCAGTACTTC.

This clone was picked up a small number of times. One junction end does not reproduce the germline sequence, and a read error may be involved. CDR3 region: CASSQTGTEQFF. As DNA, the CDR3 is TGCGCCAGCAGCCAAACCGGGACGGAGCAGTTCTTC. This sequence joins TRBV7-9 and TRBJ2-1, with D possibly called TRBD1 or TRBD2 (5 bases each). This CDR3 has 12 residues. Looked up from germline, CDR1 is SEHNR and CDR2 is FQNEAQ (reference sequence).